What follows are 21 T cell receptor beta chains derived from one specimen sequenced in a study of PD-1 blockade in classical Hodgkin lymphoma. Regarding time point: cycle 4 day 1 (C4D1), after six to seven weeks of nivolumab. All trial patients relapsed after autologous stem cell transplantation. Sequencing used immunoSEQ multiplex PCR; TCRdb keeps in-frame clones, though not all of them. The table shows roughly 46,000 clones, with about 80% occurring only once. Sample: peripheral blood mononuclear cells (PBMCs), taken before the fourth cycle of nivolumab. These receptors were obtained from a human donor with classical Hodgkin lymphoma.

The chain couples TRBV28 to TRBJ1-5; no reliable D call. The germline gives CDR1 MDHEN, CDR2 SYDVKM. The CDR3 extends over 13 amino acids. V shed 4 bases and J shed 6 bases, with 10 bases lying between them. The CDR3 is CASSSVGIQPQHF. For the CDR3, the DNA is TGTGCCAGCAGTTCGGTAGGGATTCAGCCCCAGCATTTT. The variable domain in full, with the rest retrieved from reference TRBV28 and TRBJ1-5, is DVKVTQSSRYLVKRTGEKVFLECVQDMDHENMFWYRQDPGLGLRLIYFSYDVKMKEKGDIPEGYSVSREKKERFSLILESASTNQTSMYLCASSSVGIQPQHFGDGTRLSIL.

The V and J genes are TRBV7-9 and TRBJ2-1; 7 bases are a match to TRBD2. The CDR3 covers 16 residues. Looked up from germline, CDR1 is SEHNR and CDR2 is FQNEAQ (reference sequence). Trimming at V came to 5 bases and at J to 5 bases, leaving 12 bases not matched to a gene. In DNA form, the CDR3 reads TGTGCCAGCAGCCCCGAATGGCTAGCGGTTAACAATGAGCAGTTCTTC. Amino acid sequence: CASSPEWLAVNNEQFF.

J is TRBJ1-5 and V is TRBV9, with D possibly matching TRBD1 (6 bases). Trimming took 4 bases from V and 8 from J, leaving 16 bases between them. CDR1 SGDLS and CDR2 YYNGEE come from the germline V gene. This CDR3 is built from 14 residues. The CDR3 DNA follows: TGTGCCAGCAGCCCACAGGGTGGGGTAGAGCCCCAGCATTTT. Residues: CASSPQGGVEPQHF.

Details on this clone: Within the sample, other DNA sequences also encode this same CDR3. This sequence joins TRBV7-2 and TRBJ1-2; perhaps TRBD1 as D (5 bases). V lost 2 bases and J 6 bases, leaving 13 bases between the germline ends. Per the germline V gene, CDR1 is SGHTA and CDR2 is FQGNSA. The CDR3 is 14 residues long. The CDR3 nucleotides are TGTGCCAGCAGCTTATCGTCCAGGGAAGATGGCTACACCTTC. Its translation is CASSLSSREDGYTF.

This clone has only one observation. The chain uses TRBV15 and TRBJ2-3, with 8 bases aligning to TRBD2. Germline CDR1 reads LNHNV; CDR2 reads YYDKDF (reference sequence). The CDR3 length is 18 residues. The ends lost 2 bases at V and 4 bases at J; junction bases unmatched: 14. CDR3 sequence (DNA): TGTGCCACCAGCAGAAACCTGAGGGGAGCGGGAGTAGCAGATACGCAGTATTTT. Translating it yields CATSRNLRGAGVADTQYF.

This sequence joins TRBV29-1 and TRBJ2-7; 11 nucleotides align to TRBD1. V shed 6 bases and J 1 base; nucleotides not matched to a gene: 5. The V gene's germline CDR1 is SQVTM and CDR2 ANQGSEA. The CDR3 is made up of 14 amino acids. CDR3 coding DNA: TGCAGCGTCGCGGGGACAGGGGGTTCCTACGAGCAGTACTTC. Translation: CSVAGTGGSYEQYF.

This clone has just one count. The chain links TRBV25-1 to TRBJ1-2, with TRBD1 identical over 9 bases. The CDR3 consists of 15 residues. Germline V gene lookup returns CDR1 MGHDK and CDR2 SYGVNS. Unmatched junction bases numbered 12, after V lost 5 bases and J lost 8 bases. The CDR3 nucleotides read TGTGCCAGCAGTAACCTGGGACAGGGACGGGAAGGCTACACCTTC. This sequence encodes CASSNLGQGREGYTF.

The gene calls are TRBV7-8 and TRBJ2-7; 9 nucleotides line up with TRBD2. V trimming: 1 base; J trimming: 2 bases; junction bases outside the gene matches: 3. Germline CDR1 SGHVS, CDR2 FQNEAQ. The length of the CDR3 is 15 residues. The CDR3 spells CASSLEAGGTYEQYF. As DNA, the CDR3 is TGTGCCAGCAGCTTAGAAGCGGGAGGCACCTACGAGCAGTACTTC.

The genes are TRBV25-1 and TRBJ2-2, with D tentatively TRBD1 (6 bases). Germline assignment: CDR1 MGHDK and CDR2 SYGVNS. Trimming removed 5 bases at V and 0 bases at J, with 7 bases between. CDR3 length equals 14 residues. CDR3 region: CASSRTANTGELFF. The CDR3 DNA reads TGTGCCAGCAGTAGGACAGCGAACACCGGGGAGCTGTTTTTT.

V and J are TRBV30 and TRBJ2-4, with D tentatively TRBD1 or TRBD2 (5 bases each). The CDR3 extends over 12 amino acids. Germline V gives CDR1 GTSNPN, CDR2 SVGIG (reference sequence). V shed 1 base and J shed 12 bases, with 13 bases lying between them. CDR3 sequence reads: CAWSGAGTAQYF. The CDR3 nucleotides read TGTGCCTGGAGTGGGGCAGGGACGGCTCAGTACTTC.

This chain uses TRBV6-5 with TRBJ2-7; 8 positions agree with TRBD2. CDR1 and CDR2 (germline): MNHEY, SVGAGI. V lost 7 bases, J lost 3 bases, and 5 bases stayed unmatched. The CDR3 totals 13 residues. The CDR3 reads CASTRTSSYEQYF. The CDR3 region has the DNA TGTGCCAGCACCCGGACTAGCAGCTACGAGCAGTACTTC.

The chain recombines TRBV6-6 with TRBJ1-1; D not certain. V shed 2 bases and J shed 2 bases, with 6 bases lying between them. The CDR3 consists of 13 residues. Germline assignment: CDR1 MNHNY and CDR2 SVGAGI (reference sequence). CDR3 amino acids: CASSYAGNTEAFF. CDR3 nucleotide sequence: TGTGCCAGCAGTTACGCCGGCAACACTGAAGCTTTCTTT.

This chain connects TRBV11-3 to TRBJ2-2, with D unresolved. This CDR3 has 12 residues. Germline V gene lookup returns CDR1 SGHNT and CDR2 YENEEA. V was pared by 1 base and J by 7 bases, with 4 bases between. For the CDR3, the DNA is TGTGCCAGCAGCTTAGCGGTCGGGGAGCTGTTTTTT. Its translation: CASSLAVGELFF.

V is TRBV2 and J is TRBJ2-7; D is uncertain. The CDR3 is made up of 13 amino acids. V lost 1 base and J 3 bases, leaving 7 bases between the germline ends. The germline gives CDR1 SNHLY, CDR2 FYNNEI. In DNA, the CDR3 is TGTGCCAGCAGTGAAGGTCTACTCTACGAGCAGTACTTC. It specifies CASSEGLLYEQYF.

The rearrangement links TRBV9 to TRBJ2-7; the D gene is possibly TRBD1 (6 bases). The CDR3 covers 14 residues. CDR1 and CDR2 from the germline V gene are SGDLS and YYNGEE. Trimming removed 3 bases at V and 0 bases at J, with 10 bases between. CDR3 in amino acids: CASSGTGISYEQYF. The CDR3 DNA sequence: TGTGCCAGCAGCGGAACAGGGATCTCCTACGAGCAGTACTTC.

J is TRBJ2-1 and V is TRBV28; the D call may be TRBD1 or TRBD2 (11 bases each). From germline, CDR1 is MDHEN and CDR2 SYDVKM. The CDR3 contains 23 residues. Deletions cut 6 bases from V and 4 bases from J, with 40 bases between. In nucleotides, the CDR3 is TGTGCCAGCAGGTACAGGACAGGGGGCGCCCCCCAGACTAGCGGGGAACCGTACAATGAGCAGTTCTTC. Amino acid sequence: CASRYRTGGAPQTSGEPYNEQFF.

This clone was seen only a few times. The chain couples TRBV19 to TRBJ2-7, with TRBD2 identical over 7 bases. This CDR3 is 14 amino acids long. V lost 5 bases to trimming and J lost 3 bases; unmatched junction nucleotides: 7. CDR1 is LNHDA and CDR2 is SQIVND in the germline V gene (reference sequence). The CDR3, as DNA: TGTGCCAGTAGTTCCGGGCCGGGGGGCTACGAGCAGTACTTC. This encodes CASSSGPGGYEQYF.

The rearrangement links TRBV6-4 to TRBJ2-1; weak D call: TRBD2 (5 bases). With 7 bases removed from V and 5 bases from J, the gap between germline ends came to 15 bases. This CDR3 has 14 residues. Germline CDR1 is MRHNA and CDR2 is SNTAGT. In DNA, the CDR3 is TGTGCCAGCACTAGGACTCGTCCTCACAATGAGCAGTTCTTC. As protein: CASTRTRPHNEQFF.

Only one count was recorded for this clone. The rearrangement links TRBV19 to TRBJ2-5; TRBD2 agrees at 14 bases. With V trimmed by 6 bases and J by 5 bases, 11 bases remained unmatched. Germline CDR1 and CDR2: LNHDA and SQIVND (reference sequence). The CDR3 length is 17 residues. CDR3 DNA sequence: TGTGCCAGTAGCCTGACTAGCGGGAGGGTGGGTGCGGAGACCCAGTACTTC. Translated: CASSLTSGRVGAETQYF.

This clone was seen a few times. The chain couples TRBV11-3 to TRBJ1-5; TRBD1 aligns across 11 bases. V shed 3 bases, J shed 7 bases, and the junction held 11 bases outside the gene matches. Germline loops: CDR1 SGHNT, CDR2 YENEEA. This CDR3 is 17 amino acids long. CDR3 bases: TGTGCCAGCAGCTTGATTGTCCCGGGACAGGGGGGGCAGCCCCAGCATTTT. It translates to CASSLIVPGQGGQPQHF.

V and J are TRBV6-1 and TRBJ2-7, with D perhaps TRBD1 (6 bases). Trimming took 2 bases from V and 1 from J, leaving 12 bases between them. The CDR3 has 15 residues. Germline CDR1 and CDR2: MNHNS and SASEGT. CDR3 amino acids: CASSERGTNSYEQYF. The CDR3 region has the DNA TGTGCCAGCAGTGAAAGGGGGACAAATTCCTACGAGCAGTACTTC.